Shown below are 28 T cell receptor beta chains from a single sample sequenced in a study of cytomegalovirus exposure and HLA in healthy donors. PCR amplification relied on 60 Vbeta primers (plus 13 Jbeta primers). Measured with immunoSEQ multiplex PCR; TCRdb has only the in-frame clones, and not every one. This table has around 160,000 clones, around 80% appearing once. The sample was PBMCs. Source of these receptors: a male donor in good health and CMV-seropositive.

This chain joins TRBV7-7 and TRBJ2-1; maybe TRBD1 (5 bases). The CDR3 runs 15 residues. V was shortened by 5 bases and J by 5 bases, with 16 bases between the two germline ends. Germline V gene lookup returns CDR1 SSHAT and CDR2 FNYEAQ (reference sequence). The CDR3 DNA reads as TGTGCCAGCAGCGCCCAGGTGGGGCTGAACAATGAGCAGTTCTTC. Translation gives CASSAQVGLNNEQFF.

This clone appeared a few times. This rearrangement joins TRBV5-1 to TRBJ2-7, with unresolved D. The V gene lost 4 bases and the J gene lost 0 bases, with 14 bases spanning the gap. In germline, CDR1 is SGHRS, CDR2 YFSETQ. This CDR3 contains 15 residues. DNA for the CDR3: TGCGCCAGCAGCCCGGGTGAACAAATCTCCTACGAGCAGTACTTC. Translated, it gives CASSPGEQISYEQYF.

The V call is TRBV6-5, the J call TRBJ1-1, with D possibly matching TRBD1 (5 bases). The CDR3 length is 13 residues. Trimming took 0 bases from V and 11 from J, leaving 13 bases between them. From germline, CDR1 is MNHEY and CDR2 SVGAGI. The CDR3 protein is CASSYSTALGAFF. The CDR3 nucleotides are TGTGCCAGCAGTTACTCGACAGCACTGGGCGCTTTCTTT.

The V gene is TRBV7-2, the J gene TRBJ2-5, with TRBD1 matching over 9 bases. The CDR3 extends over 13 amino acids. CDR1 and CDR2 (germline): SGHTA, FQGNSA. V trimming: 5 bases; J trimming: 5 bases; junction bases outside the gene matches: 3. The CDR3 DNA reads as TGTGCCAGCAGCCCGGGACAGGGTGAGACCCAGTACTTC. It codes for CASSPGQGETQYF.

This chain connects TRBV7-8 to TRBJ2-3; tentative D call: TRBD2 (5 bases). V lost 4 bases, J lost 2 bases, and 19 bases lay in between. Germline V gene data show CDR1 as SGHVS and CDR2 as FQNEAQ. CDR3 size: 17 residues. CDR3 nucleotides: TGTGCCAGCAGCTCCCCCGGGCCGGGGAAATACACAGATACGCAGTATTTT. This translates into CASSSPGPGKYTDTQYF.

The J gene is TRBJ1-4, the V gene TRBV30; D unresolved. This CDR3 has 15 residues. CDR1 is GTSNPN and CDR2 is SVGIG in the germline V gene (reference sequence). The V end was cut by 3 bases, the J end by 0 bases, with 11 bases between. CDR3 coding DNA: TGTGCCTGGAGGGGCCACGATACAACTAATGAAAAACTGTTTTTT. It specifies CAWRGHDTTNEKLFF.

The V gene is TRBV9, the J gene TRBJ2-5; a possible D gene is TRBD2 (5 bases). The germline V gene encodes CDR1 SGDLS and CDR2 YYNGEE. This CDR3 region has 17 residues. The germline V and J ends were trimmed by 3 bases and 0 bases, with 18 bases remaining between them. In DNA, the CDR3 is TGTGCCAGCAGCGCCAACGGGATAGCCGGTTACCAAGAGACCCAGTACTTC. Amino acids: CASSANGIAGYQETQYF. Drawing the rest from reference TRBV9 and TRBJ2-5, the complete variable domain is DSGVTQTPKHLITATGQRVTLRCSPRSGDLSVYWYQQSLDQGLQFLIQYYNGEERAKGNILERFSAQQFPDLHSELNLSSLELGDSALYFCASSANGIAGYQETQYFGPGTRLLVL.

The genes are TRBV13 and TRBJ1-1; a weak D match, TRBD1 (6 bases). Germline assignment: CDR1 PRHDT and CDR2 FYEKMQ (reference sequence). The CDR3 runs 13 residues. V was clipped by 6 bases and J by 4 bases, with 12 bases between them. The DNA for the CDR3 is TGTGCCAGCAGTAAAACAGGGCTCACTGAAGCTTTCTTT. Protein sequence: CASSKTGLTEAFF.

V is TRBV19 and J is TRBJ2-5, with D possibly being TRBD1 (6 bases). The CDR3 runs 15 residues. The germline CDR1 and CDR2 sequences are LNHDA and SQIVND (reference sequence). The V end lost 9 bases, the J end lost 2 bases, and 19 bases lay between the germline ends. CDR3 amino acids: CASQHRYRDQETQYF. The DNA of the CDR3 is TGTGCCAGCCAGCACCGCTACAGGGATCAAGAGACCCAGTACTTC. Complete variable domain (other parts from reference TRBV19 and TRBJ2-5): DGGITQSPKYLFRKEGQNVTLSCEQNLNHDAMYWYRQDPGQGLRLIYYSQIVNDFQKGDIAEGYSVSREKKESFPLTVTSAQKNPTAFYLCASQHRYRDQETQYFGPGTRLLVL.

Points on this clone: Other DNA sequences within the sample encode an identical CDR3. The V and J genes are TRBV7-8 and TRBJ1-1; the D is unclear. This CDR3 has 14 residues. Trimming removed 5 bases from V and 0 bases from J, with 10 bases in between. Per germline, CDR1 SGHVS and CDR2 FQNEAQ. This CDR3 reads CASSLGSMNTEAFF. The CDR3 DNA follows: TGTGCCAGCAGCCTTGGCTCAATGAACACTGAAGCTTTCTTT.

The chain carries TRBV7-9 and TRBJ1-1, with 8 bases aligning to TRBD1. Trimming took 5 bases from V and 4 from J; bases not matched to a gene: 6. This CDR3 spans 14 amino acids. Germline V CDR1 and CDR2: SEHNR, FQNEAQ (reference sequence). The CDR3: CASSPSTGGTEAFF. The CDR3 DNA is TGTGCCAGCAGCCCATCCACAGGGGGCACTGAAGCTTTCTTT.

The chain uses TRBV10-3 and TRBJ1-6; no reliable D call. The CDR3 extends over 13 amino acids. Germline assignment: CDR1 ENHRY and CDR2 SYGVKD. Deletions cut 4 bases from V and 10 bases from J, with 11 bases between. The CDR3 spells CAISVGGLSPLHF. The CDR3, as DNA: TGTGCCATCAGTGTGGGCGGACTGTCACCCCTCCACTTT.

The chain combines TRBV10-1 with TRBJ2-7, with D perhaps matching TRBD1 (6 bases). The CDR3 loop spans 13 amino acids. Germline CDR1 reads WNHNN; CDR2 reads SYGVQD (reference sequence). Trimming shortened V by 5 bases and J by 2 bases, and 10 bases separated the two germline ends. The CDR3 bases are TGCGCCAGCAGTCCCGGGACACCCTACGAGCAGTACTTC. It translates to CASSPGTPYEQYF.

This clone was observed a single time. This chain's CDR3 is CAWDTYTGELFF. As DNA, the CDR3 is TGTGCCTGGGACACTTACACCGGGGAGCTGTTTTTT. J is TRBJ2-2 and V is TRBV30; D gene unclear. V was cut by 5 bases and J by 3 bases, with 7 bases left in between. Germline V gene data show CDR1 as GTSNPN and CDR2 as SVGIG (reference sequence). The CDR3 covers 12 residues.

CDR3 DNA: TGTGCCAGCAGCGTAGTCCCAAACGGACAGGGGGATGGCTACACCTTC. Protein: CASSVVPNGQGDGYTF. The V and J genes are TRBV9 and TRBJ1-2; 10 bases agree with TRBD1. Germline V CDR1 and CDR2: SGDLS, YYNGEE. V lost 0 bases, J lost 6 bases, and 8 bases stayed unmatched. The length of the CDR3 is 16 residues.

The chain uses TRBV5-1 and TRBJ1-2; D is ambiguous. The germline CDR1 and CDR2 sequences are SGHRS and YFSETQ. The CDR3 runs 13 residues. V lost 4 bases to trimming and J lost 2 bases, with 9 bases between them. CDR3: CASSRLGNYGYTF. CDR3 nucleotides: TGCGCCAGCAGCCGCCTAGGCAACTATGGCTACACCTTC.

The chain links TRBV30 to TRBJ1-2; perhaps TRBD1 as D (6 bases). Looked up from germline, CDR1 is GTSNPN and CDR2 is SVGIG (reference sequence). This CDR3 has 13 amino acids. Trimming removed 5 bases from V and 8 bases from J, with 18 bases in between. The CDR3, as DNA: TGTGCCTGGGAGATGGACAGCCCCGGGGGCTACACCTTC. As protein: CAWEMDSPGGYTF.

The genes are TRBV6-5 and TRBJ2-7; D might be TRBD1 (5 bases). The V end was cut by 6 bases, the J end by 6 bases, with 9 bases between. The length of the CDR3 is 11 residues. From germline, CDR1 is MNHEY and CDR2 SVGAGI. The CDR3 loop reads CASRGVSEQYF. In nucleotides, the CDR3 is TGTGCCAGCAGAGGGGTAAGCGAGCAGTACTTC.

The rearrangement links TRBV19 to TRBJ2-7, with 8 bases identical to TRBD1. Per the germline V gene, CDR1 is LNHDA and CDR2 is SQIVND (reference sequence). With V trimmed by 3 bases and J by 7 bases, 11 bases remained unmatched. This CDR3 region has 15 residues. In DNA, the CDR3 is TGTGCCAGTAGTATGGGTCCAGGGGGCACGGGTGAGCAGTACTTC. This sequence encodes CASSMGPGGTGEQYF.

The V call is TRBV7-6, the J call TRBJ2-2; 9 positions match TRBD1. The CDR3 is 16 amino acids. J lost 2 bases, V lost 5 bases, and 6 bases had no gene match. Germline V gives CDR1 SGHVS, CDR2 FNYEAQ. CDR3 sequence: CASSPRQGENTGELFF. CDR3 nucleotide sequence: TGTGCCAGCAGCCCTCGACAGGGGGAAAACACCGGGGAGCTGTTTTTT.

Remarks on this clone: The junction shows a germline mismatch at one end, possibly a read error. This chain connects TRBV30 to TRBJ2-4; a weak D match, TRBD2 (6 bases). The CDR3 is 14 amino acids. Germline values: CDR1 GTSNPN, CDR2 SVGIG (reference sequence). The CDR3 loop reads CAWSQSPGGNSQYF. The CDR3 nucleotides are TGTGCCTGGAGTCAATCCCCCGGGGGAAACAGTCAGTACTTC.

The rearrangement uses TRBV11-2 and TRBJ1-2; 10 positions agree with TRBD1. With V trimmed by 4 bases and J by 8 bases, 4 bases remained unmatched. The CDR3 runs to 13 residues. Germline CDR1 reads SGHAT; CDR2 reads FQNNGV. The CDR3 bases are TGTGCCAGCAGCTCGGGACAGGGGTACGGCTACACCTTC. Amino acids: CASSSGQGYGYTF.

The chain links TRBV2 to TRBJ1-3; D ambiguous. With 6 bases removed from V and 0 bases from J, the gap between germline ends came to 9 bases. The CDR3 loop spans 14 amino acids. Germline assignment: CDR1 SNHLY and CDR2 FYNNEI. The CDR3 DNA follows: TGTGCCAGCAGGCCCAGGTTCTCTGGAAACACCATATATTTT. Translation: CASRPRFSGNTIYF. Full variable domain (missing parts from reference TRBV2 and TRBJ1-3): EPEVTQTPSHQVTQMGQEVILRCVPISNHLYFYWYRQILGQKVEFLVSFYNNEISEKSEIFDDQFSVERPDGSNFTLKIRSTKLEDSAMYFCASRPRFSGNTIYFGEGSWLTVV.

The rearrangement uses TRBV5-6 and TRBJ2-1, with TRBD2 identical over 7 bases. V lost 6 bases, J lost 2 bases, and 20 bases stayed unmatched. Germline CDR1 is SGHDT and CDR2 is YYEEEE. This CDR3 is built from 19 residues. CDR3 protein: CASIHASWEGLGPYNEQFF. The CDR3 nucleotides are TGTGCCAGCATCCACGCGAGCTGGGAGGGCCTGGGCCCCTACAATGAGCAGTTCTTC.

This sequence joins TRBV7-8 and TRBJ1-5, with 7 bases fitting TRBD1. Germline assignment: CDR1 SGHVS and CDR2 FQNEAQ. The CDR3 extends over 15 amino acids. The V and J ends lost 6 bases and 7 bases, in that order; junction bases with no gene match: 12. The CDR3 DNA follows: TGTGCCAGCAGACGTGACAGGGCCAGCGAACAGCCCCAGCATTTT. Its translation is CASRRDRASEQPQHF.

The chain joins TRBV27 to TRBJ1-4, with D possibly TRBD1 on 6 matching bases. The germline V gene has CDR1 MNHEY and CDR2 SMNVEV (reference sequence). This CDR3 has 14 amino acids. V was trimmed by 4 bases and J by 4 bases, leaving 10 bases between them. The DNA of the CDR3 is TGTGCCAGCAGTTCTCAAGGGGGTAATGAAAAACTGTTTTTT. Protein: CASSSQGGNEKLFF.

This sequence joins TRBV4-2 and TRBJ1-2, with D tentatively TRBD1 (6 bases). The CDR3 is 16 residues long. V lost 1 base to trimming and J lost 2 bases, with 14 bases between them. Germline V gene sequence: CDR1 LGHNA, CDR2 YNFKEQ. The CDR3 is CASSQAPTGVNYGYTF. The DNA for the CDR3 is TGTGCCAGCAGCCAAGCTCCGACAGGCGTCAACTATGGCTACACCTTC.

The chain recombines TRBV2 with TRBJ2-7; TRBD1 matches at 9 bases. The J segment lost 3 bases and the V segment lost 6 bases, leaving 6 bases of the junction unmatched. Germline CDR1 and CDR2: SNHLY and FYNNEI. CDR3 length: 14 amino acids. The CDR3 DNA reads TGTGCCAGCAGCCAGGGACAGGGCGGCTACGAGCAGTACTTC. This sequence encodes CASSQGQGGYEQYF.